The 18 T cell receptor beta chains listed next were all sequenced from one sample in a study of blood T cells in healthy people across ages. The second PCR ran about 6 to 12 cycles with a sample-barcoded 5' primer and J-beta primers. TCRdb re-derived calls from the 5' RACE reads in MiXCR, one entry per CDR3 protein. The sample has 910,000 or so distinct CDR3 sequences; just over 50% are singletons. The sample consisted of blood. These receptors were taken from an older woman in good health.

Comment on this clonotype: At one end the junction does not follow the germline gene, possibly because of a read error. The chain uses TRBV20-1 and TRBJ2-3; 8 nucleotides agree with TRBD2. The CDR3 runs 14 residues. Per the germline V gene, CDR1 is DFQATT and CDR2 is SNEGSKA (reference sequence). This chain's CDR3 is CSAREREYTDTQYF. CDR3 nucleotide sequence: TGCAGCGCTAGAGAGCGGGAGTACACAGATACGCAGTATTTT.

This chain connects TRBV11-2 to TRBJ2-1; TRBD2 is a possible D gene (5 bases). The germline V gene encodes CDR1 SGHAT and CDR2 FQNNGV. Trimming stripped 5 bases from V and 2 bases from J, with 16 bases between. The CDR3 covers 16 residues. CDR3 nucleotides: TGTGCCAGCAGCCCCAAAGGAGGCGGCGCCTACAATGAGCAGTTCTTC. It encodes CASSPKGGGAYNEQFF.

This clonotype was seen ten or more times. The V and J genes are TRBV12-3 or TRBV12-4 and TRBJ2-1; D may be TRBD2 (5 bases). The CDR3 runs to 15 residues. Deletions cut 3 bases from V and 4 bases from J, with 13 bases between. CDR3 bases: TGTGCCAGCAGTTTCGGGGAATTCTCTTACAATGAGCAGTTCTTC. This translates into CASSFGEFSYNEQFF.

The chain has TRBV9 and TRBJ2-1, with D unresolved. Germline-derived CDR1 and CDR2 are SGDLS and YYNGEE. V was cut by 4 bases and J by 0 bases, with 14 bases left in between. This CDR3 contains 16 residues. The CDR3 sequence: CASSPLQTYSYNEQFF. The CDR3 DNA sequence: TGTGCCAGCAGCCCACTTCAGACCTACTCCTACAATGAGCAGTTCTTC.

Only a few counts were recorded for this clonotype. The genes are TRBV12-3 or TRBV12-4 and TRBJ2-1; the D is unclear. CDR3 length: 13 amino acids. The V end lost 0 bases, the J end lost 4 bases, and 4 bases lay between the germline ends. CDR3 sequence (DNA): TGTGCCAGCAGTTTAGCCGAGTACAATGAGCAGTTCTTC. Its translation is CASSLAEYNEQFF.

The V gene is TRBV2, the J gene TRBJ2-1; the match to TRBD2 covers 12 bases. Germline trimming cut 6 bases from V and 0 bases from J; bases unmatched to any gene: 9. CDR1 SNHLY and CDR2 FYNNEI come from the germline V gene. The CDR3 sequence is 18 residues long. The CDR3 spells CASRLGLAGYSSYNEQFF. The CDR3 DNA reads TGTGCCAGCAGACTCGGACTAGCGGGATACAGCTCCTACAATGAGCAGTTCTTC. Full variable domain (rest looked up from reference TRBV2 and TRBJ2-1): EPEVTQTPSHQVTQMGQEVILRCVPISNHLYFYWYRQILGQKVEFLVSFYNNEISEKSEIFDDQFSVERPDGSNFTLKIRSTKLEDSAMYFCASRLGLAGYSSYNEQFFGPGTRLTVL.

The chain joins TRBV11-2 to TRBJ2-1; TRBD1 is a possible D gene (5 bases). Trimming stripped 5 bases from V and 4 bases from J, with 18 bases between. CDR3 size: 16 residues. Germline V lookup: CDR1 SGHAT, CDR2 FQNNGV. CDR3: CASSQGSRANYNEQFF. CDR3 DNA sequence: TGTGCCAGCAGCCAGGGCTCCCGAGCCAATTACAATGAGCAGTTCTTC.

The chain joins TRBV2 to TRBJ2-7; D remains unclear. The germline V gene encodes CDR1 SNHLY and CDR2 FYNNEI. Trimming removed 2 bases at V and 7 bases at J, with 24 bases between. This CDR3 is built from 17 residues. CDR3 loop: CASSEPPMGKSFWEQYF. In nucleotides, the CDR3 is TGTGCCAGCAGTGAACCACCCATGGGGAAGTCCTTCTGGGAGCAGTACTTC.

The chain employs TRBV12-3 or TRBV12-4 and TRBJ2-7; D unresolved. The V gene lost 5 bases and the J gene lost 3 bases, with 14 bases spanning the gap. This CDR3 is 14 amino acids long. Here the CDR3 reads CASSPSNEVYEQYF. CDR3 bases: TGTGCCAGCAGTCCATCGAACGAGGTCTACGAGCAGTACTTC.

The chain joins TRBV4-1 to TRBJ2-2, with a weak D call TRBD2 (5 bases). Germline values: CDR1 MGHRA, CDR2 YSYEKL. V lost 0 bases and J lost 7, with 15 bases in between. The CDR3 sequence is 16 residues long. The CDR3, as DNA: TGCGCCAGCAGCCAAGATTGGAGGAGTCATGGCGGGGAGCTGTTTTTT. It encodes CASSQDWRSHGGELFF.

This clonotype was detected only a few times. The chain joins TRBV4-1 to TRBJ2-3; TRBD1 aligns across 10 bases. The CDR3 contains 15 residues. Trimming took 9 bases from V and 2 from J; bases not matched to a gene: 8. CDR1 is MGHRA and CDR2 is YSYEKL in the germline V gene. As DNA, the CDR3 is TGCGCCAGTTCTAGGGGACAGGGGATCACAGATACGCAGTATTTT. Protein product: CASSRGQGITDTQYF.

This chain connects TRBV5-1 to TRBJ2-6; D ambiguous. CDR3 length: 16 amino acids. CDR1 is SGHRS and CDR2 is YFSETQ in the germline V gene. V was cut by 0 bases and J by 0 bases, with 7 bases left in between. The CDR3 is CASSLDQPSGANVLTF. The DNA of the CDR3 is TGCGCCAGCAGCTTGGACCAACCCTCTGGGGCCAACGTCCTGACTTTC.

This rearrangement joins TRBV7-9 to TRBJ2-2, with D perhaps TRBD2 (5 bases). This CDR3 is built from 13 residues. From germline, CDR1 is SEHNR and CDR2 FQNEAQ (reference sequence). V was shortened by 2 bases and J by 6 bases, with 7 bases between the two germline ends. This chain's CDR3 is CASSLSGAGELFF. CDR3 bases: TGTGCCAGCAGCTTATCCGGGGCCGGGGAGCTGTTTTTT.

The V call is TRBV5-1, the J call TRBJ1-2; 7 bases agree with TRBD1. This CDR3 contains 13 residues. J lost 8 bases, V lost 2 bases, and 6 bases had no gene match. CDR1 and CDR2 from the germline V gene are SGHRS and YFSETQ. The CDR3 sequence: CASSFGQGGGYTF. CDR3 bases: TGCGCCAGCAGCTTTGGCCAGGGGGGCGGCTACACCTTC.

The chain employs TRBV6-6 and TRBJ2-5, with D perhaps TRBD2 (5 bases). Trimming removed 2 bases at V and 3 bases at J, with 13 bases between. The CDR3 consists of 15 residues. Germline V gene data show CDR1 as MNHNY and CDR2 as SVGAGI (reference sequence). The CDR3 coding sequence is TGTGCCAGCAGTTACCCCAGCGGCTTGGAAGAGACCCAGTACTTC. Residues: CASSYPSGLEETQYF.

The CDR3 sequence: CASSYGKDRGNGEQFF. In nucleotides, the CDR3 is TGTGCCAGCAGTTACGGGAAGGACAGGGGGAACGGTGAGCAGTTCTTC. This chain connects TRBV6-2 or TRBV6-3 to TRBJ2-1; TRBD1 matches at 10 bases. Trimming removed 2 bases from V and 9 bases from J; junction bases left unmatched: 10. The CDR3 length is 16 residues. CDR1 and CDR2 from the germline V gene are MNHEY and SVGEGT.

As regards this clonotype: Because it lacks the conserved phenylalanine or tryptophan at the end, this CDR3 is likely a read error. The V and J genes are TRBV7-6 and TRBJ2-5; unclear D gene. The CDR3 consists of 13 residues. Germline CDR1 and CDR2: SGHVS and FNYEAQ. V was shortened by 7 bases and J by 5 bases, with 14 bases between the two germline ends. CDR3 sequence (DNA): TGTGCCAGCACCAAGGATTGGGGTGAGACCCAGTACTCC. This encodes CASTKDWGETQYS.

This clonotype was counted a few times. The chain joins TRBV7-9 to TRBJ2-1; 11 bases align to TRBD2. Looked up from germline, CDR1 is SEHNR and CDR2 is FQNEAQ (reference sequence). The CDR3 contains 15 residues. V dropped 7 bases and J dropped 5; count of bases not matched to a gene: 7. CDR3 residues: CASTSISGRDNEQFF. The CDR3 coding sequence is TGTGCCAGCACCTCGATTAGCGGGAGGGACAATGAGCAGTTCTTC.